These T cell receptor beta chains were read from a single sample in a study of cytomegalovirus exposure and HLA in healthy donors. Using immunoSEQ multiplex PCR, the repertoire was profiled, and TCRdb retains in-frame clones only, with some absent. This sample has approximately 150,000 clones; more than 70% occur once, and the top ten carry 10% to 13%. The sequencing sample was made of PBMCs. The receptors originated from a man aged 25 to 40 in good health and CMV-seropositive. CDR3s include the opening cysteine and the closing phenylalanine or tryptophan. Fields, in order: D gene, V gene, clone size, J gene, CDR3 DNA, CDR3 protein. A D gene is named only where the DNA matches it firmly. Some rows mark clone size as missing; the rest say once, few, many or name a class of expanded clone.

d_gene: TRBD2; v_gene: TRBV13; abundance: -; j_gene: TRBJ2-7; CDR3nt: TGTGCCAGCAGCTTAGTGACAGAGGTAGCGGGAGAAGCCTACGAGCAGTACTTC; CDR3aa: CASSLVTEVAGEAYEQYF
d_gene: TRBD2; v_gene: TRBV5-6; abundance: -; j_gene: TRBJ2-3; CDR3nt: TGTGCCAGCAGCTTCGCGGGGGCAGATACGCAGTATTTT; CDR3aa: CASSFAGADTQYF
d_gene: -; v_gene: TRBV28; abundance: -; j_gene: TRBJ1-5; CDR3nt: TGTGCCAGCAGTTTGATCCAGGGTAAACAGCCCCAGCATTTT; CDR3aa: CASSLIQGKQPQHF
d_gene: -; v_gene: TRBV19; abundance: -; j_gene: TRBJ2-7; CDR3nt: TGTGCCAGTAGTATAGGAGGTAGTCTGGCCGAGCAGTACTTC; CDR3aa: CASSIGGSLAEQYF
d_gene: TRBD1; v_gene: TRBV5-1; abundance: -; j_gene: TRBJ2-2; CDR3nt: TGCGCCAGCAGCCACGGCGCCGGGACAGGGCTCACCGGGGAGCTGTTTTTT; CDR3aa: CASSHGAGTGLTGELFF
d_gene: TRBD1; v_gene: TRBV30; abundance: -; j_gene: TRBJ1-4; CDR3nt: TGTGCCTGGAGTCCCGCACGGACAGGAGCAATTGAAAAACTGTTTTTT; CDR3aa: CAWSPARTGAIEKLFF
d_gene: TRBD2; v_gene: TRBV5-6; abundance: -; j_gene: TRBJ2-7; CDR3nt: TGTGCCAGCAGCGTCGGGACTAGCGGAGAGCAGTACTTC; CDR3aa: CASSVGTSGEQYF
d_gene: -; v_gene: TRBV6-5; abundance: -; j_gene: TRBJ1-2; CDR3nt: TGTGCCAGCAGTTACCACGCTGAGGGAGGCTACACCTTC; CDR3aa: CASSYHAEGGYTF
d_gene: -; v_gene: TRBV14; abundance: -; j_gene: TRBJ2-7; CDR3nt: TGTGCCAGCAGCCAAGATATTCCAGGGGACTACGAGCAGTACTTC; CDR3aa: CASSQDIPGDYEQYF
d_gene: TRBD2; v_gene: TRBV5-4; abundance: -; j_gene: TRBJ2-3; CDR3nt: TGTGCCAGCAGCTCTATAGCGGGGGGGGGCACAGATACGCAGTATTTT; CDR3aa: CASSSIAGGGTDTQYF
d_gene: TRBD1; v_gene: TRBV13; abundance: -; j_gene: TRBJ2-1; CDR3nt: TGTGCCAGCAGCGGCTGGACAGGGTGGCCCTACAATGAGCAGTTCTTC; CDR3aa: CASSGWTGWPYNEQFF
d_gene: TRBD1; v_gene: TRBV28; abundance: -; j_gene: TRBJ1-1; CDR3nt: TGTGCCAGCAGTTTCTGGACAGGGGGGAACACTGAAGCTTTCTTT; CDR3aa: CASSFWTGGNTEAFF
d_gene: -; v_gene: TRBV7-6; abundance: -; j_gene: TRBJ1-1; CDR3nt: TGTGCCAGCAGCGCCGATTCGCGACGGGCTGAAGCTTTCTTT; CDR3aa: CASSADSRRAEAFF
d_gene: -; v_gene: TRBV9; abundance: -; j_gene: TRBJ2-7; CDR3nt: TGTGCCAGCAGCGTAGCGGGCGGGGCACTCTACGGGCAGTACTTC; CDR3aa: CASSVAGGALYGQYF
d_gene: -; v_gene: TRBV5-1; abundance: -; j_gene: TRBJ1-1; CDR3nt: TGCGCCAGCAGTCAAATTGACAGGACTTCGAACACTGAAGCTTTCTTT; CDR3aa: CASSQIDRTSNTEAFF
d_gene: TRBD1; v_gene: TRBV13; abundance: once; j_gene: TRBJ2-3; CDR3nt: TGTGCCAGCAGCTTCTCCGGGACAGGGGGCACAGATACGCAGTATTTT; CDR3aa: CASSFSGTGGTDTQYF
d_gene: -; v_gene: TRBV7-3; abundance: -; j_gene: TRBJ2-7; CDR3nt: TGTGCCAGCAGCTTAACTCCCCGCTCCTACGAGCAGTACTTC; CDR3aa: CASSLTPRSYEQYF
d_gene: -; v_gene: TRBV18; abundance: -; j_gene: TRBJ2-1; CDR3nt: TGTGCCAGCTCACCAGGAAAGGGGCGCTACAATGAGCAGTTCTTC; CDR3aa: CASSPGKGRYNEQFF
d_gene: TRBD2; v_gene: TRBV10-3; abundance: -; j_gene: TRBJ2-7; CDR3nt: TGTGCCATCTCCCCGGGAGGGACCTACGAGCAGTACTTC; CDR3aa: CAISPGGTYEQYF
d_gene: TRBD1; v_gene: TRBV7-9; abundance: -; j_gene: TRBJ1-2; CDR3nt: TGTGCCAGCCCCTCCGACAGGGAGTATGGCTACACCTTC; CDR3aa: CASPSDREYGYTF
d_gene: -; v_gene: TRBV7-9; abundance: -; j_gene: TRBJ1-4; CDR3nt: TGTGCCAGCAGCAAAGACAGGGAAAAACTGTTTTTT; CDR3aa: CASSKDREKLFF
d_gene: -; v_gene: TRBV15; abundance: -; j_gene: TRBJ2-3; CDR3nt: TGTGCCACCAGCAGAGATTTCAGTTCTAGCACAGATACGCAGTATTTT; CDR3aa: CATSRDFSSSTDTQYF
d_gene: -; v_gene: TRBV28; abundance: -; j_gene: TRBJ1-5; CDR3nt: TGTGCCAGCAGTTTCGTCAATCAGCCCCAGCATTTT; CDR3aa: CASSFVNQPQHF
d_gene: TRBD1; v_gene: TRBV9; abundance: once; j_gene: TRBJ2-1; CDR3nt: TGTGCCAGCAGCGTGGGGACAGGGGGCTGTGAGCAGTTCTTC; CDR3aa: CASSVGTGGCEQFF
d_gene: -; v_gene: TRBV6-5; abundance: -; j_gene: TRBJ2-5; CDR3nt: TGTGCCAGCAAGAGGCAAGAGACCCAGTACTTC; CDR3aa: CASKRQETQYF